This T cell receptor (beta chain) stems from a study of T cell clonotyping in hematopoietic cell transplantation. Concerning this clone: The antigen is undetermined.

The CDR3 extends over 15 amino acids. Germline V gives CDR1 MNHEY, CDR2 SMNVEV (reference sequence). J gave up 9 bases and V 0 bases, and 5 bases lay outside the gene matches. Study results and limitations: Pathologically expanded recipient clonotypes increased progressively from day 30 to day 180 as diversity fell. Broader posttransplant TCR repertoire diversity was predicted by graft donor and pretransplant recipient Inverse Simpson Index values. CD4 and CD8 repertoire contributions could not be separated without sorting. At the given depth, recipient repertoires were over 95% de novo clonotypes.

The data were produced by immunoSEQ multiplex PCR, yet TCRdb's version contains in-frame clones alone and is incomplete. The table has about 16,000 clones, approximately 83% seen once. Material for sequencing was peripheral blood mononuclear cells. This chain connects TRBV27 to TRBJ2-1; 10 nucleotides align to TRBD2. The sequence was obtained from a woman aged 35 to 49 in good health. Some clones in this sample may be carry-over from other donors' samples. CDR3 DNA: TGTGCCAGCAGTTTATCCGGAGCGGGAGGGGCTGAGCAGTTCTTC. Its protein product is CASSLSGAGGAEQFF.